The source of this T cell receptor beta chain is a study of human T cells and chemical hapten exposure. This clonotype was counted a few times. TCRdb redid the calling of the RACE reads with MiXCR, one entry per CDR3 protein. In the table there are tens of thousands of distinct CDR3 sequences, around 5.5% of which are singletons. Time point indicated: healthy volunteer bleed at 6 weeks. Unfractionated whole blood was the source of the extracted total RNA. The CDR3 extends over 14 amino acids. V was pared by 5 bases and J by 8 bases, with 18 bases between. Germline V lookup: CDR1 SGHTA, CDR2 FQGNSA. The gene calls are TRBV7-2 and TRBJ1-1, with a weak D call TRBD1 (5 bases). This clonotype was sampled from a human donor in good health. Some clones in this sample may be carry-over from other donors' samples. The sample comprised whole blood. The CDR3 is CASSLGTPKGEAFF. The CDR3 DNA is TGTGCCAGCAGCCTCGGGACCCCAAAGGGGGAAGCTTTCTTT.